Each of the 9 T cell receptor beta chains below was sequenced from the same sample in a study of CXCR3-negative and CXCR3-positive naive CD8 T cells. 5' RACE that incorporated UMI labels was used to prepare the TRB cDNA libraries. TCRdb reanalyzed the 5' RACE reads and collapses them to one entry per CDR3 protein, without DNA. This repertoire includes around 26,000 distinct CDR3 sequences. Sequencing used naive CXCR3- CD8+ T cells from blood. Subset noted: CD45RO-CCR7+CD27+CD95- naive CD8+ T cells lacking CXCR3 (TNR3-). The receptors stem from a human donor in good health. Some clones in this sample may be carry-over from other donors' samples.

The chain uses TRBV6-1 and TRBJ2-7. The CDR3 consists of 12 residues. Germline V CDR1 and CDR2: MNHNS, SASEGT. The CDR3 reads CASYSTPYEQYF.

V is TRBV29-1 and J is TRBJ2-3; as DNA is missing, the TRBD2 call by TCRdb cannot be tested. The CDR3 totals 17 residues. CDR1 is SQVTM, CDR2 ANQGSEA, per germline. This CDR3 reads CSVEEGPAASSTDTQYF.

The V gene is TRBV11-2, the J gene TRBJ2-3. CDR1 is SGHAT and CDR2 is FQNNGV in the germline V gene. The CDR3 is 13 amino acids. This CDR3 reads CASSLALTDTQYF.

The chain links TRBV20-1 to TRBJ2-7; TCRdb proposes TRBD2, but this gene call is untestable without DNA. Germline CDR1 reads DFQATT; CDR2 reads SNEGSKA (reference sequence). The CDR3 is 14 amino acids. CDR3 residues: CSARSGLLLYEQYF.

The chain recombines TRBV28 with TRBJ2-7; TCRdb outputs TRBD1, but without DNA this stays unchecked. Per germline, CDR1 MDHEN and CDR2 SYDVKM. This CDR3 has 14 amino acids. The CDR3 reads CASSTLTGLYEQYF.

The rearrangement uses TRBV7-9 and TRBJ1-1. The V gene's germline CDR1 is SEHNR and CDR2 FQNEAQ (reference sequence). This CDR3 has 15 amino acids. The CDR3 sequence is CASSLAGGRVTEAFF.

This sequence joins TRBV29-1 and TRBJ2-2; absent DNA, TCRdb's TRBD2 call cannot be checked. This CDR3 region has 13 residues. CDR1 is SQVTM, CDR2 ANQGSEA, per germline. The CDR3 is CSLSPGTTGELFF.

The genes are TRBV11-2 and TRBJ1-4; the TRBD1 assignment by TCRdb is unverifiable without DNA. This CDR3 comprises 14 residues. The germline V gene encodes CDR1 SGHAT and CDR2 FQNNGV. The CDR3 here is CASSQWGGLEKLFF.

The gene calls are TRBV12-3 or TRBV12-4 and TRBJ2-1; the D call of TRBD2 rests on TCRdb alone, since no DNA is present to check it. This CDR3 is 15 amino acids long. The CDR3 loop reads CASTSGGGSYNEQFF.